The rows below give T cell receptor beta chains drawn from one sample of a study of T cell clonotyping in hematopoietic cell transplantation. The assay was immunoSEQ multiplex PCR, and TCRdb's table has in-frame clones only and misses some. The table shows roughly 40,000 clones, with 94% occurring only once. The sample comprised peripheral blood mononuclear cells. All receptors derive from a woman between 45 and 60 years old in good health. Some clones in this sample may be carry-over from other donors' samples. Both conserved end residues are part of each CDR3. D genes are given only for firm matches. Size is omitted from some rows. Given values are once, few, many or a class for expanded clones.

>TRBV7-9|TRBD2|TRBJ2-7|once
TGTGCCAGCAGCTTGACTAGCGGGGGCCTCAGGTACGAGCAGTACTTC
CASSLTSGGLRYEQYF
>TRBV14|TRBD1|TRBJ2-2|-
TGTGCCAGCAGCCAGCAACAGGGGGTCGGGGAGCTGTTTTTT
CASSQQQGVGELFF
>TRBV10-3|-|TRBJ2-5|once
TGTGCCATCAGTGAAGTGGGAGCCCAAGAGACCCAGTACTTC
CAISEVGAQETQYF
>TRBV19|-|TRBJ1-5|once
TGTGCCAGTAGTATGATTGGGCAGGAGTATAGCAATCAGCCCCAGCATTTT
CASSMIGQEYSNQPQHF
>TRBV28|-|TRBJ1-2|once
TGTGCCAGCAGTGGGCAGGGGTTCTATGGCTACACCTTC
CASSGQGFYGYTF
>TRBV4-3|TRBD2|TRBJ2-7|-
TGCGCCAGCAGCCAAAAGGCGGGGGGGGCCAACGACGAGCAGTACTTC
CASSQKAGGANDEQYF
>TRBV5-1|TRBD1|TRBJ1-2|few
TGCGCCAGCAGCTTTGACAGGGCTCACTATGGCTACACCTTC
CASSFDRAHYGYTF
>TRBV7-2|TRBD1|TRBJ2-5|-
TGTGCCAGCAGCCCGAGCCTTGGACAGGGAGAGACCCAGTACTTC
CASSPSLGQGETQYF
>TRBV28|-|TRBJ2-1|-
TGTGCCAGCGCGACAGCCGTCAACAATGAGCAGTTCTTC
CASATAVNNEQFF
>TRBV15|-|TRBJ1-5|-
TGTGCCACCAGCAGAGAAAAGGGGAGAGGGGATCAGCCCCAGCATTTT
CATSREKGRGDQPQHF
>TRBV4-2|-|TRBJ1-2|-
TGTGCCAGCAGCCAAGATAGGCAGGGCTACACCTTC
CASSQDRQGYTF
>TRBV10-3|TRBD1|TRBJ1-2|-
TGTGCCATCAGTGAGCCCGGACAGGACTATGGCTACACCTTC
CAISEPGQDYGYTF
>TRBV2|-|TRBJ2-3|-
TGTGCCAGCAGTGACCCTAGCGACGATACGCAGTATTTT
CASSDPSDDTQYF
>TRBV2|-|TRBJ2-3|-
TGTGCCAGCAAGCGGACTAGCACAGATACGCAGTATTTT
CASKRTSTDTQYF
>TRBV7-6|-|TRBJ1-1|-
TGTGCCAGCAGCTTAGGGACCGTGAACACTGAAGCTTTCTTT
CASSLGTVNTEAFF
>TRBV19|-|TRBJ1-3|once
TGTGCCAGTAGTATCCGAAACACCATATATTTT
CASSIRNTIYF
>TRBV5-1|-|TRBJ1-4|-
TGCGCCAGCAGCTTTGGTGCAACTAATGAAAAACTGTTTTTT
CASSFGATNEKLFF
>TRBV5-1|TRBD2|TRBJ2-5|-
TGCGCCAGCAGCCCCGGACTAGCCGAGGAGACCCAGTACTTC
CASSPGLAEETQYF
>TRBV11-1|-|TRBJ2-7|once
TGTGCCAGCCGCATGACAGGCTACGAGCAGTACTTC
CASRMTGYEQYF
>TRBV9|TRBD2|TRBJ2-3|-
TGTGCCAGCAGCTTCGGACTAGGCGCAGATACGCAGTATTTT
CASSFGLGADTQYF
>TRBV2|TRBD1|TRBJ2-5|-
TGTGCCAGCAGGACAGGGGGCGGCGAGACCCAGTACTTC
CASRTGGGETQYF
>TRBV2|-|TRBJ1-1|-
TGTGCCAGCAGAGAAGGGATCAAGGCTTTCTTT
CASREGIKAFF
>TRBV2|TRBD2|TRBJ2-3|-
TGTGCCACCGGACTAGCGGGGGGGACAAGCACAGATACGCAGTATTTT
CATGLAGGTSTDTQYF
>TRBV25-1|TRBD1|TRBJ2-2|-
TGTGCCAGCAGTGGATTTGCAGGGGGCGCCACCGGGGAGCTGTTTTTT
CASSGFAGGATGELFF
>TRBV5-6|-|TRBJ1-1|-
TGTGCCAGCAGCCCCGTCGGGGGGAACACTGAAGCTTTCTTT
CASSPVGGNTEAFF
>TRBV5-1|-|TRBJ1-2|once
TGCGCCAGCAGCCCAGGAATGGTTGAGTTGGGCTACACCTTC
CASSPGMVELGYTF
>TRBV6-1|TRBD1|TRBJ1-4|once
TGTGCCAGCAGTGATAGGGGGCAAAATGAAAAACTGTTTTTT
CASSDRGQNEKLFF
>TRBV6-4|-|TRBJ2-3|-
TGTGCCAGCAGTGACGAGGCGGGGTCCAACACAGATACGCAGTATTTT
CASSDEAGSNTDTQYF
>TRBV18|TRBD2|TRBJ2-7|-
TGTGCCAGCTCACCACGACAGCGGGGGGGATCCTACGAGCAGTACTTC
CASSPRQRGGSYEQYF
>TRBV19|-|TRBJ2-3|-
TGTGCCAGTAGTAAGAGTGGTGCAGATACGCAGTATTTT
CASSKSGADTQYF
>TRBV11-3|-|TRBJ1-1|-
TGTGCCAGCAGCTTAGGACGTGGGAGTGGGACTGAAGCTTTCTTT
CASSLGRGSGTEAFF
>TRBV11-1|-|TRBJ2-1|-
TGTGCCAGCAGCTCGACCCTAGGACAGAGCAATGAGCAGTTCTTC
CASSSTLGQSNEQFF
>TRBV27|TRBD1|TRBJ2-7|-
TGTGCCAGCAGTCCAACAGGGGGGAGTACCTACGAGCAGTACTTC
CASSPTGGSTYEQYF
>TRBV7-9|-|TRBJ1-2|-
TGTGCCAGCAGCCCGATGGCCACGGACTATGGCTACACCTTC
CASSPMATDYGYTF
>TRBV10-3|-|TRBJ2-7|-
TGTGCCATCAGTGAGGGGGCTAAGTACGAGCAGTACTTC
CAISEGAKYEQYF
>TRBV29-1|TRBD2|TRBJ2-1|-
TGCAGCGCTTCTAGCGGGGGCCATGGTAATGAGCAGTTCTTC
CSASSGGHGNEQFF
>TRBV30|-|TRBJ1-4|-
TGTGCCTGGAGCATACGTGAAAAACTGTTTTTT
CAWSIREKLFF
>TRBV11-2|-|TRBJ2-3|-
TGTGCCAGCAGCTTAGATGGGGACCGCACAGATACGCAGTATTTT
CASSLDGDRTDTQYF
>TRBV28|-|TRBJ1-1|-
TGTGCCAGCGGAGGGTCAGGACACAGTTACACTGAAGCTTTCTTT
CASGGSGHSYTEAFF
>TRBV28|-|TRBJ2-5|-
TGTGCCAGCACTCCTTCCCGGGGGCTCGTGGGGACCCAGTACTTC
CASTPSRGLVGTQYF
>TRBV2|-|TRBJ2-2|-
TGTGCCAGAGGGGGGAGGGACAGGATGAACACCGGGGAGCTGTTTTTT
CARGGRDRMNTGELFF
>TRBV5-1|-|TRBJ2-7|-
TGCGCCAGCAGCTTGGCCCCGGGTTCGTCCTACGAGCAGTACTTC
CASSLAPGSSYEQYF
>TRBV2|TRBD1|TRBJ1-4|once
TGTGCCAGCACCGAGGACAGGGAAGGTGAAAAACTGTTTTTT
CASTEDREGEKLFF
>TRBV4-2|-|TRBJ2-3|-
TGTGCCAGCAGCCAAGATTATTCTAGCGTGGCAGATACGCAGTATTTT
CASSQDYSSVADTQYF
>TRBV6-1|-|TRBJ1-2|-
TGTGCCAGCAGTGAAGTACTTGTGGACCCTAACTATGGCTACACCTTC
CASSEVLVDPNYGYTF
>TRBV11-3|-|TRBJ1-4|-
TGTGCCAGCAGTCCGACTGGGAATGAAAAACTGTTTTTT
CASSPTGNEKLFF
>TRBV27|TRBD1|TRBJ2-3|-
TGTGCCAGCAGTTTATCGCGGGACAGGGCCTCAGATACGCAGTATTTT
CASSLSRDRASDTQYF
>TRBV19|-|TRBJ1-1|-
TGTGCCAGTAGAGTGACAGGAGGGAACACTGAAGCTTTCTTT
CASRVTGGNTEAFF
>TRBV9|-|TRBJ1-6|once
TGTGCCAGCAGCGTAGTCCTAAATTCACCCCTCCACTTT
CASSVVLNSPLHF
>TRBV7-6|-|TRBJ1-5|-
TGTGCCAGCAGCTTAGTGGGCGGGGATCAGCCCCAGCATTTT
CASSLVGGDQPQHF
>TRBV6-1|TRBD1|TRBJ1-1|-
TGTGCCAGCAGAGACAGGGAGAACACTGAAGCTTTCTTT
CASRDRENTEAFF
>TRBV7-9|-|TRBJ2-1|-
TGTGCCAGCAGCTTATCGTTCGGCTCCGATGAGCAGTTCTTC
CASSLSFGSDEQFF
>TRBV2|TRBD1|TRBJ2-7|-
TGTGCCAGCAGCCAGGACAGGAGCTCCTACGAGCAGTACTTC
CASSQDRSSYEQYF
>TRBV7-6|TRBD2|TRBJ2-7|-
TGTGCCAGCAGCTTATCTAGCGGGGGGGGTGAGGGCTACGAGCAGTACTTC
CASSLSSGGGEGYEQYF
>TRBV5-1|TRBD1|TRBJ2-5|-
TGCGCCAGCAGCTTAAACAGGGGATGGGAGACCCAGTACTTC
CASSLNRGWETQYF
>TRBV7-8|-|TRBJ1-1|once
TGTGCCAGCAGCTTAGGGTCCAGGGAGATGAACACTGAAGCTTTCTTT
CASSLGSREMNTEAFF
>TRBV5-4|TRBD1|TRBJ2-1|-
TGTGCCAGCAGCTTGGATAGGGAACAGGGGGCCAATGAGCAGTTCTTC
CASSLDREQGANEQFF